This T cell receptor beta chain was sequenced for a study of blood T cells in healthy people across ages. Overall study findings and caveats: Underestimates were what the diversity estimates from one million T cells were considered to be. The CMV status of each donor remained undetermined, and this could have confounded shifts in expanded clonotypes.

Turning to this clonotype: Its antigen is undetermined.

A second PCR, run for roughly 7 to 12 cycles, used a sample-barcoded 5' primer plus a J-beta primer mix. CDR3-containing paired-end reads numbered at least 2.5 million in each sample. Each CDR3 protein gets one entry after TCRdb re-called the 5' RACE reads with MiXCR. The profile covers approximately 1.5 million distinct CDR3 sequences, with about 32% appearing a single time and about 11% taken by the ten largest. The CDR3 covers 15 residues. Trimming removed 3 bases at V and 5 bases at J, with 14 bases between. Germline lookup yields CDR1 MNHEY and CDR2 SMNVEV (reference sequence). Samples had at least 6.5 million PBMCs isolated from them.

Sequenced input: blood. This sequence joins TRBV27 and TRBJ2-4, with D possibly TRBD2 on 5 matching bases. This sequence was found in a woman aged 25 to 39 in good health. In DNA, the CDR3 is TGTGCCAGCAGTTTTTCAACGAGGGCCCAAAACATTCAGTACTTC. It yields the protein CASSFSTRAQNIQYF.